The 9 T cell receptor beta chains in this list originate from one sample, sequenced in a study of T cells in localized non-small cell lung cancer. TCRdb's copy holds only in-frame clones and misses some; the assay was immunoSEQ multiplex PCR. The repertoire holds 60,000 to 75,000 clones, with approximately 85% as singletons. This specimen consisted of peripheral blood, obtained before any cancer treatment. The receptors here all came from a female donor older than 55 with stage I lung adenocarcinoma.

The rearrangement joins TRBV10-2 to TRBJ1-5; no definite D call. The ends were cut back, 6 bases at V and 4 bases at J, with 19 bases in the middle. The CDR3 runs 16 residues. Germline V gene data show CDR1 as WSHSY and CDR2 as SAAADI. CDR3 region: CASSPGRGAGNQPQHF. As DNA, the CDR3 is TGCGCCAGCAGCCCCGGACGGGGAGCTGGAAATCAGCCCCAGCATTTT.

The gene calls are TRBV5-6 and TRBJ1-5, with D maybe TRBD1 (6 bases). Trimming pared 0 bases from V and 7 bases from J, leaving 11 bases between. Germline CDR1 is SGHDT and CDR2 is YYEEEE. The CDR3 is made up of 14 amino acids. The CDR3 protein is CASSLGGAGQPQHF. The CDR3 region has the DNA TGTGCCAGCAGCTTGGGGGGGGCTGGCCAGCCCCAGCATTTT. Full variable domain (missing parts from reference TRBV5-6 and TRBJ1-5): DAGVTQSPTHLIKTRGQQVTLRCSPKSGHDTVSWYQQALGQGPQFIFQYYEEEERQRGNFPDRFSGHQFPNYSSELNVNALLLGDSALYLCASSLGGAGQPQHFGDGTRLSIL.

The chain couples TRBV7-9 to TRBJ1-3; TRBD1 might be the D (5 bases). The CDR3 is made up of 15 amino acids. With 4 bases removed from V and 10 bases from J, the gap between germline ends came to 20 bases. Germline assignment: CDR1 SEHNR and CDR2 FQNEAQ (reference sequence). CDR3 sequence: CASSSVPDGGSTIYF. The CDR3 coding sequence is TGTGCCAGCAGCTCCGTCCCGGACGGGGGTAGTACCATATATTTT.

This chain joins TRBV6-1 and TRBJ2-1; 15 nucleotides align to TRBD2. There are 14 residues in the CDR3. The germline gives CDR1 MNHNS, CDR2 SASEGT. Trimming took 9 bases from V and 7 from J; bases not matched to a gene: 4. CDR3 nucleotide sequence: TGTGCCAGTTCCGGGACTAGCGGGAGGAATGAGCAGTTCTTC. Amino acid sequence: CASSGTSGRNEQFF.

The chain employs TRBV18 and TRBJ2-2; D remains unclear. The CDR3 runs 11 residues. Germline-derived CDR1 and CDR2 are KGHSH and LQKENI. V was cut by 2 bases and J by 7 bases, with 2 bases left in between. CDR3 residues: CASSPGGELFF. The CDR3, as DNA: TGTGCCAGCTCACCAGGCGGGGAGCTGTTTTTT.

The V and J genes are TRBV6-6 and TRBJ2-7, with D uncertain. The germline V gene has CDR1 MNHNY and CDR2 SVGAGI (reference sequence). The V gene lost 7 bases and the J gene lost 2 bases, with 12 bases spanning the gap. The CDR3 runs 13 residues. The CDR3 loop reads CASKAGNTYEQYF. CDR3 in DNA: TGTGCCAGCAAGGCAGGCAATACCTACGAGCAGTACTTC.

CDR3 in amino acids: CASSSASSERNTEAFF. DNA for the CDR3: TGCGCCAGCAGCTCGGCATCAAGCGAAAGGAACACTGAAGCTTTCTTT. This chain joins TRBV5-1 and TRBJ1-1; D unclear. The CDR3 covers 16 residues. Germline V CDR1 and CDR2: SGHRS, YFSETQ. V was cut by 3 bases and J by 1 base, with 16 bases left in between.

The rearrangement links TRBV12-5 to TRBJ1-1, with 8 positions matching TRBD1. Looked up from germline, CDR1 is LGHNT and CDR2 is FRNRAP. The CDR3 is 19 residues long. Trimming cost V 5 bases and J 3 bases; bases outside gene matches: 20. This CDR3 is CASGPGSPTGVILDTEAFF. CDR3 coding DNA: TGTGCTAGTGGTCCCGGATCCCCGACAGGGGTAATTTTGGACACTGAAGCTTTCTTT.

The gene calls are TRBV30 and TRBJ1-2; a weak D match, TRBD1 (5 bases). Looked up from germline, CDR1 is GTSNPN and CDR2 is SVGIG (reference sequence). CDR3 size: 13 residues. Trimming removed 3 bases from V and 6 bases from J, with 14 bases in between. Here the CDR3 DNA reads TGTGCCTGGAGCCCCCGGGGGGGAGATGGCTACACCTTC. Translated, it gives CAWSPRGGDGYTF.